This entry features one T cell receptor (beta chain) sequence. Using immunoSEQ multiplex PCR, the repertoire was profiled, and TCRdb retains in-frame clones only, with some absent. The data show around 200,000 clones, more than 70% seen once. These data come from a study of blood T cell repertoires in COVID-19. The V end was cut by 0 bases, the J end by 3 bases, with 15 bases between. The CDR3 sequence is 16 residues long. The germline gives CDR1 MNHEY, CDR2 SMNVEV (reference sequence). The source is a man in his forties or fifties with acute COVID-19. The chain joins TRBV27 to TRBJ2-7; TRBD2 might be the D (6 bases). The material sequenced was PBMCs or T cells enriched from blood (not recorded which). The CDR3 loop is CASSLSLPGSIYEQYF. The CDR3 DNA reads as TGTGCCAGCAGTTTATCTCTCCCCGGGAGCATCTACGAGCAGTACTTC.